The present entry profiles one T cell receptor beta chain with its context. This sample was included in a study of cytomegalovirus exposure and HLA in healthy donors. PCR primers comprised 60 Vbeta and 13 Jbeta primers. The data were produced by immunoSEQ multiplex PCR, yet TCRdb's version contains in-frame clones alone and is incomplete. The data show about 150,000 clones, nearly 90% seen once. The V end was cut by 5 bases, the J end by 6 bases, with 17 bases between. This CDR3 has 15 amino acids. Germline V gene lookup returns CDR1 MGHRA and CDR2 YSYEKL. The clonotype was recovered from a woman aged 40 to 50 in good health and CMV-seronegative. Material for sequencing was PBMCs. The chain combines TRBV4-1 with TRBJ1-5; D ambiguous. The CDR3 DNA sequence: TGCGCCAGCAGCTATCCCGACACCCTCGGTCAGCCCCAGCATTTT. It yields the protein CASSYPDTLGQPQHF.